This TCR beta chain was recovered during a study of shared clonotypes between healthy human individuals. V gave up 0 bases and J gave up 6 bases, with 20 bases separating them. The CDR3 runs 18 residues. CDR1 LNHNV and CDR2 YYDKDF come from the germline V gene (reference sequence). Every donor was a Caucasian adult from Nashville, Tennessee. Division of CD4+ cells produced a CD45RA+ naive subset and a CD45RA-negative memory subset. This clone has a single count. Its target is unknown. Study-level results: Researchers sampled only blood; tissue repertoires likely differ.

Sequenced by immunoSEQ multiplex PCR; TCRdb stores in-frame clones only, minus some. The table includes around 2.5 million clones, approximately 93% detected once. The chain recombines TRBV15 with TRBJ1-4; D unresolved. The specimen sequenced was naive CD4+ T cells from PBMCs. Subset noted: CD45RA+ positively selected. The receptor's source is a young man in good health. Some clones in this sample may be carry-over from other donors' samples. CDR3 sequence reads: CATSRDTPLMWADEKLFF. In DNA form, the CDR3 reads TGTGCCACCAGCAGAGATACCCCCCTCATGTGGGCGGATGAAAAACTGTTTTTT.